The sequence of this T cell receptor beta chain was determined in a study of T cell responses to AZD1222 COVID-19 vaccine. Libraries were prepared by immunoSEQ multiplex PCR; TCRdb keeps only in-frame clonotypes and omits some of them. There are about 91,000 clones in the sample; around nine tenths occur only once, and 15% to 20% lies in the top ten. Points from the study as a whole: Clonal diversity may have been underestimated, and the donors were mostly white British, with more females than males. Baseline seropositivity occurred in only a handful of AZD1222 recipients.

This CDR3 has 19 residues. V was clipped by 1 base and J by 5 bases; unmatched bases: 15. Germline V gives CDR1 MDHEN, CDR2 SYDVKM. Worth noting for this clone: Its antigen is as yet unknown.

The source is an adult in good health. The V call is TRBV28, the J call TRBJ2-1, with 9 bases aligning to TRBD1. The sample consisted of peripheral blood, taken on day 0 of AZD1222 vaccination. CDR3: CASSLFEWDRVLDHNEQFF. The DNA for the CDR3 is TGTGCCAGCAGTTTATTCGAATGGGACAGGGTTCTGGACCACAATGAGCAGTTCTTC.